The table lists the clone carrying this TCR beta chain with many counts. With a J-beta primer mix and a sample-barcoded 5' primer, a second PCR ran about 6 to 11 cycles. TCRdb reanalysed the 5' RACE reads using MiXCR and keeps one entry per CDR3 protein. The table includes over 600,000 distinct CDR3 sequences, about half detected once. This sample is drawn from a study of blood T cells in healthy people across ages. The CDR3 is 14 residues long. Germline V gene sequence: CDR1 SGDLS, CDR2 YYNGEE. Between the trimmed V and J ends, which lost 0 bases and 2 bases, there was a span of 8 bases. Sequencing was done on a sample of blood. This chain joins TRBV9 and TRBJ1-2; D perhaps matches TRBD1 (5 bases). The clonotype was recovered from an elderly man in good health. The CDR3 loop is CASSVVGTNYGYTF. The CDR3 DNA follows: TGTGCCAGCAGCGTAGTAGGGACCAACTATGGCTACACCTTC.